A selection of T cell receptor beta chains follows, all from one sample in a study of T cells after yellow fever vaccination. Via MiXCR, TCRdb re-called the 5' RACE reads, giving one row per CDR3 protein. The data show 110,000 to 150,000 distinct CDR3 sequences, about 7% seen once. The sample here was CD4+ T cells sorted from PBMCs, taken 10 days after the yellow fever booster vaccination. These receptors all stem from a young man who received the YFV17D yellow fever vaccine. The CDR3 runs from the conserved cysteine through the conserved F or W. The D gene is left open where the match is weak. Only part of the rows carry a size: once, few, many, or a class if the clone is expanded.

>many|TRBJ2-1|NA|TRBV4-3
CASSQVSGLDNEQFF
TGCGCCAGCAGCCAAGTTAGCGGACTCGACAATGAGCAGTTCTTC
>few|TRBJ2-1|TRBD2|TRBV29-1
CSVRLWTSIISNEQFF
TGCAGCGTGCGTCTTTGGACTAGCATTATTTCCAATGAGCAGTTCTTC
>many|TRBJ2-1|NA|TRBV24-1
CATSDLTADSYNEQFF
TGTGCCACCAGTGATTTGACAGCCGACTCCTACAATGAGCAGTTCTTC
>many|TRBJ1-2|NA|TRBV7-2
CASSFPGTLNTGYTF
TGTGCCAGCAGCTTCCCCGGGACGCTTAATACCGGCTACACCTTC
>many|TRBJ2-7|TRBD1|TRBV30
CAWRPRTGSFSEQYF
TGTGCCTGGAGACCCCGGACAGGGAGTTTCTCCGAGCAGTACTTC
>many|TRBJ1-1|NA|TRBV29-1
CSVAVVSGTEAFF
TGCAGCGTTGCAGTTGTGTCGGGCACTGAAGCTTTCTTT
>NA|TRBJ2-7|TRBD2|TRBV7-8
CASSLVTASGFYEQYF
TGTGCCAGCAGCTTAGTCACCGCTAGCGGATTCTACGAGCAGTACTTC
>few|TRBJ1-5|TRBD1|TRBV27
CASGTGGVSNQPQHF
TGTGCCAGCGGGACAGGGGGAGTAAGCAATCAGCCCCAGCATTTT
>many|TRBJ2-3|NA|TRBV7-2
CASSLAATDTQYF
TGTGCCAGCAGCTTAGCCGCAACAGATACGCAGTATTTT
>many|TRBJ2-7|NA|TRBV28
CASSSHGTGLYEQYF
TGTGCCAGCAGTTCTCACGGGACGGGGCTTTACGAGCAGTACTTC
>few|TRBJ2-3|TRBD2|TRBV5-4
CASSPGLADTDTQYF
TGTGCCAGCAGCCCGGGACTAGCGGACACAGATACGCAGTATTTT
>many|TRBJ2-7|NA|TRBV7-2
CASSLPRRGIFEQYF
TGTGCCAGCAGCCTGCCCCGCCGGGGGATTTTCGAGCAGTACTTC
>many|TRBJ1-2|NA|TRBV12-5
CASATTAGGGYTF
TGTGCTAGTGCCACTACCGCCGGGGGTGGCTACACCTTC
>many|TRBJ2-7|TRBD1|TRBV15
CATSRGDRGREQYF
TGTGCCACCAGCAGAGGGGACAGGGGGCGTGAGCAGTACTTC
>NA|TRBJ1-4|TRBD1|TRBV3-1
CACTLGTGVGEKLFF
TGTGCCTGCACCCTTGGGACAGGGGTAGGAGAAAAACTGTTTTTT
>few|TRBJ2-1|NA|TRBV6-1
CASSGSAEQFF
TGTGCCAGCAGTGGGAGCGCTGAGCAGTTCTTC
>NA|TRBJ2-1|NA|TRBV30
CAWRGPGLSEQFF
TGTGCCTGGCGGGGCCCAGGGCTCTCTGAGCAGTTCTTC
>many|TRBJ2-1|TRBD2|TRBV7-2
CASSLAGLAGARGQFF
TGTGCCAGCAGCTTAGCGGGACTAGCGGGCGCCAGGGGGCAGTTCTTC
>many|TRBJ2-5|TRBD1|TRBV7-9
CASSYTGEETQYF
TGTGCCAGCAGCTATACAGGGGAAGAGACCCAGTACTTC
>many|TRBJ2-5|NA|TRBV20-1
CSARDLTLQETQYF
TGCAGTGCTAGAGATCTTACTCTCCAAGAGACCCAGTACTTC
>few|TRBJ2-5|NA|TRBV29-1
CSVAPVETQYF
TGCAGCGTTGCCCCGGTAGAGACCCAGTACTTC
>many|TRBJ2-5|TRBD2|TRBV5-1
CASSSRGLAGGQETQYF
TGCGCCAGCAGCTCCCGAGGACTAGCGGGAGGGCAAGAGACCCAGTACTTC
>many|TRBJ2-3|TRBD2|TRBV7-8
CASSLGLAVGTDTQYF
TGTGCCAGCAGCCTCGGACTAGCGGTTGGCACAGATACGCAGTATTTT
>many|TRBJ2-2|NA|TRBV28
CASRPPGIGELFF
TGTGCCAGCAGGCCACCAGGGATCGGGGAGCTGTTTTTT
>few|TRBJ1-1|NA|TRBV30
CAWGQRMNTEAFF
TGTGCCTGGGGTCAACGCATGAACACTGAAGCTTTCTTT
>NA|TRBJ2-7|NA|TRBV12-3/TRBV12-4
CASSIIQGYEQYF
TGTGCCAGCAGTATTATACAGGGCTACGAGCAGTACTTC
>many|TRBJ2-7|TRBD2|TRBV7-2
CASSPSGSWLEQYF
TGTGCCAGCAGTCCGAGCGGGAGCTGGCTCGAGCAGTACTTC
>NA|TRBJ2-1|NA|TRBV20-1
CSARDFLQHNEQFF
TGCAGTGCTAGGGACTTTCTTCAACACAATGAGCAGTTCTTC
>many|TRBJ2-2|TRBD1|TRBV6-5
CAAVDRATGELFF
TGTGCCGCGGTTGACAGGGCCACCGGGGAGCTGTTTTTT
>many|TRBJ1-1|NA|TRBV5-1
CASSLEAGVNTEAFF
TGCGCCAGCAGCTTGGAGGCGGGCGTGAACACTGAAGCTTTCTTT
>many|TRBJ2-7|NA|TRBV5-5
CASSLLSGMFGGEQYF
TGTGCCAGCAGCTTGCTCTCGGGGATGTTTGGAGGCGAGCAGTACTTC
>many|TRBJ2-1|TRBD2|TRBV5-1
CASSLISGSQDEQFF
TGCGCCAGCAGCTTGATAAGCGGGAGTCAGGATGAGCAGTTCTTC
>many|TRBJ2-1|NA|TRBV12-3/TRBV12-4
CASSSQEVFEFF
TGTGCCAGCAGTTCCCAGGAGGTCTTTGAGTTCTTC
>many|TRBJ2-4|NA|TRBV7-6
CASRRAGAQTLAKNIQYF
TGTGCCAGCAGGCGCGCAGGGGCCCAGACCCTAGCCAAAAACATTCAGTACTTC
>many|TRBJ2-7|TRBD1|TRBV6-1
CASGNRGTYEQYF
TGTGCCAGCGGGAACAGGGGCACCTACGAGCAGTACTTC
>many|TRBJ2-3|TRBD2|TRBV29-1
CSVEAGREVDTQYF
TGCAGCGTTGAGGCGGGGAGGGAGGTAGATACGCAGTATTTT
>many|TRBJ2-4|NA|TRBV27
CASGSRLAKNIQYF
TGTGCCAGTGGTTCCAGACTAGCCAAAAACATTCAGTACTTC
>many|TRBJ1-2|NA|TRBV10-3
CAISARTGDGYTF
TGTGCCATCAGTGCCCGCACAGGCGACGGCTACACCTTC
>many|TRBJ2-5|NA|TRBV27
CASRRGETQYF
TGTGCCAGCCGCAGAGGGGAGACCCAGTACTTC
>many|TRBJ2-5|NA|TRBV6-6
CASRSRETQYF
TGTGCCAGCAGGAGCCGAGAGACCCAGTACTTC
>NA|TRBJ1-2|NA|TRBV12-3/TRBV12-4
CASSTTGTVKKGYTF
TGTGCCAGCAGCACGACAGGCACGGTAAAGAAAGGCTACACCTTC
>many|TRBJ2-3|NA|TRBV7-2
CASSLRGVTDTQYF
TGTGCCAGCAGCTTAAGGGGCGTCACCGATACGCAGTATTTT
>many|TRBJ2-6|NA|TRBV7-9
CASAASGANVLTF
TGTGCCAGCGCAGCCTCTGGGGCCAACGTCCTGACTTTC
>NA|TRBJ1-1|NA|TRBV4-2
CASSQDHVGRAEAFF
TGTGCCAGCAGCCAAGATCACGTCGGCAGGGCAGAAGCTTTCTTT
>NA|TRBJ1-4|TRBD1|TRBV12-3/TRBV12-4
CASSFGGQGNEKLFF
TGTGCCAGCAGTTTCGGGGGACAGGGCAATGAAAAACTGTTTTTT
>many|TRBJ1-5|TRBD1|TRBV4-3
CASSQDLGQGDNQPQHF
TGCGCCAGCAGCCAAGATCTGGGACAGGGGGACAATCAGCCCCAGCATTTT
>many|TRBJ2-3|TRBD2|TRBV5-1
CATRTSGSTDTQYF
TGCGCCACAAGGACTAGCGGGAGCACAGATACGCAGTATTTT